This is a list of T cell receptor beta chains from one sample in a study of shared clonotypes between healthy human individuals. Assay: immunoSEQ multiplex PCR; the TCRdb copy retains only in-frame clones and omits some. The table shows 300,000 to 350,000 clones, with around 70% occurring only once. The specimen was memory CD4+ T cells sorted from blood. Receptor source: a man younger than 45 in good health. The CDR3 runs from the conserved cysteine through the conserved F or W. D genes are given only for firm matches. Expanded clones are given a class, and other clones once, few, many or no size at all.

D gene,J gene,V gene,CDR3 length,clone size,CDR3 DNA,CDR3 protein
NA,TRBJ1-1,TRBV28,13,once,TGTGCCAGCAGAAAGGCGGGGGACACTGAAGCTTTCTTT,CASRKAGDTEAFF
TRBD1,TRBJ2-3,TRBV5-1,13,many,TGCGCCAGCAGCGAGGACAGGGGAGATACGCAGTATTTT,CASSEDRGDTQYF
TRBD2,TRBJ2-3,TRBV19,14,NA,TGTGCCAGTAGTATAAGACTAGCGGGGAATACGCAGTATTTT,CASSIRLAGNTQYF
TRBD2,TRBJ2-5,TRBV7-9,16,NA,TGTGCCAGCAGCTTAGGGTTACGGGAGGAGGGAGAGACCCAGTACTTC,CASSLGLREEGETQYF
NA,TRBJ2-6,TRBV2,17,few,TGTGCCAGCATACGAGACAGCAGGTTCTCTGGGGCCAACGTCCTGACTTTC,CASIRDSRFSGANVLTF
NA,TRBJ1-5,TRBV10-3,14,few,TGTGCCATCGGGAGGACAGATAGCAATCAGCCCCAGCATTTT,CAIGRTDSNQPQHF
NA,TRBJ1-2,TRBV2,17,few,TGTGCCAGCAGCCCCGATCTAGGGGGGACCTCTAACTATGGCTACACCTTC,CASSPDLGGTSNYGYTF
NA,TRBJ2-5,TRBV5-4,15,NA,TGTGCCAGCAGCGCAGGGAAATCCGGGCAAGAGACCCAGTACTTC,CASSAGKSGQETQYF
TRBD2,TRBJ2-3,TRBV4-1,17,NA,TGCGCCAGCAGCCTACTAGCGGGAGTGGGTATCTCAGATACGCAGTATTTT,CASSLLAGVGISDTQYF
TRBD2,TRBJ2-1,TRBV6-5,15,NA,TGTGCCAGCAGCACTAGCGGGAAAAGACCCAGTGAGCAGTTCTTC,CASSTSGKRPSEQFF
NA,TRBJ2-7,TRBV30,16,NA,TGTGCCTGGAGTTGGGTACGTAGCGCTAGCTCCTACGAGCAGTACTTC,CAWSWVRSASSYEQYF
NA,TRBJ2-5,TRBV11-2,14,NA,TGTGCCAGCAGCTTAGACCTTTCGGGCGAGACCCAGTACTTC,CASSLDLSGETQYF
NA,TRBJ1-1,TRBV6-5,11,NA,TGTGCCAGCAGTTACGCGGGGATGGCTTTCTTT,CASSYAGMAFF
TRBD2,TRBJ2-5,TRBV7-8,15,NA,TGTGCCAGCAGCTCCCGTTCGGGGGGGAGGGAGACCCAGTACTTC,CASSSRSGGRETQYF
NA,TRBJ2-3,TRBV2,16,once,TGTGCCACTAGACAGGCCGGACGGACGAGCACAGATACGCAGTATTTT,CATRQAGRTSTDTQYF
TRBD1,TRBJ2-2,TRBV2,14,NA,TGTGCCAGCACGGGACAGGTCGACACCGGGGAGCTGTTTTTT,CASTGQVDTGELFF
NA,TRBJ2-2,TRBV5-1,13,NA,TGCGCCAGCAGCGGAATTTATACCGGGGAGCTGTTTTTT,CASSGIYTGELFF
NA,TRBJ2-7,TRBV18,12,NA,TGTACCAGCTCAACAGCCGGGGGCGAGCAGTACTTC,CTSSTAGGEQYF
TRBD2,TRBJ2-2,TRBV5-4,19,NA,TGTGCCAGCAGCACACCGACTAGCGGGAGATTCCCGTACGGCGGGGAGCTGTTTTTT,CASSTPTSGRFPYGGELFF
NA,TRBJ1-3,TRBV5-5,14,NA,TGTGCCAGCAACCTTGATGGGGTCGGGAACACCATATATTTT,CASNLDGVGNTIYF
NA,TRBJ2-1,TRBV28,14,NA,TGTGCCAGCAGTTTCCTCTTCGAGCGAAATGAGCAGTTCTTC,CASSFLFERNEQFF
NA,TRBJ1-2,TRBV28,15,once,TGTGCCAGCGCAAGGGGCATCGGGGGCCCCTATGGCTACACCTTC,CASARGIGGPYGYTF
TRBD1,TRBJ1-3,TRBV7-6,14,NA,TGTGCCAGCAGGCCCGACAGGGTTGGAAACACCATATATTTT,CASRPDRVGNTIYF
TRBD1,TRBJ2-1,TRBV18,14,NA,TGTGCCAGCTCACTAATAACAGGGGGCCTTACTCAGTTCTTC,CASSLITGGLTQFF
NA,TRBJ2-6,TRBV19,17,few,TGTGCCAGTAGTATAACCCCCCCCGGTGTGGGGGCCAACGTCCTGACTTTC,CASSITPPGVGANVLTF
NA,TRBJ2-5,TRBV7-9,12,NA,TGTGCCAGCAGCCCACAAGGGGAGACCCAGTACTTC,CASSPQGETQYF
NA,TRBJ2-7,TRBV5-5,15,NA,TGTGCCAGCAGCTTATCTGGGGGATGGGCCTACGAGCAGTACTTC,CASSLSGGWAYEQYF
NA,TRBJ1-4,TRBV6-1,13,NA,TGTGCCAGCAGTGAAGTGTCCGATGAAAAACTGTTTTTT,CASSEVSDEKLFF
NA,TRBJ2-7,TRBV28,13,NA,TGTGCCAGCACCTTAGACAGCAGCTACGAGCAGTACTTC,CASTLDSSYEQYF
TRBD1,TRBJ1-2,TRBV7-9,13,few,TGTGCCAGCAGCACCGGGACAGCCTATGGCTACACCTTC,CASSTGTAYGYTF
NA,TRBJ1-1,TRBV25-1,11,NA,TGTGCCAGCACGGGCGTCACTGAAGCTTTCTTT,CASTGVTEAFF
NA,TRBJ2-7,TRBV5-5,15,NA,TGTGCCAGCAGCTTGGGGCAGGGGTTGACCTACGAGCAGTACTTC,CASSLGQGLTYEQYF
NA,TRBJ1-2,TRBV29-1,13,NA,TGCAGCGTTGGTAACAGGGTCCCTTCGGGCTACACCTTC,CSVGNRVPSGYTF
NA,TRBJ1-1,TRBV6-1,12,NA,TGTGCCAGCAGTGACCGGAGGGGGGAAGCTTTCTTT,CASSDRRGEAFF
NA,TRBJ1-1,TRBV6-1,13,NA,TGTGCCAGCAGCGTTGACTTGAACACTGAAGCTTTCTTT,CASSVDLNTEAFF
TRBD1,TRBJ2-7,TRBV28,14,NA,TGTGCCAGCAGTTGGGGGACAGGGCGGTACGAGCAGTACTTC,CASSWGTGRYEQYF
NA,TRBJ2-7,TRBV7-2,13,NA,TGTGCCAGCAGCTTAGCGGTCGGTTACGAGCAGTACTTC,CASSLAVGYEQYF
NA,TRBJ2-7,TRBV7-3,15,NA,TGTGCCAGCAGCTCTGACCCGACACACTACTACGAGCAGTACTTC,CASSSDPTHYYEQYF
NA,TRBJ2-6,TRBV5-1,22,NA,TGCGCCAGCAGCTCCCCTCGAATGCACGGCGGGCCAAAGACGACTGGGGCCAACGTCCTGACTTTC,CASSSPRMHGGPKTTGANVLTF
NA,TRBJ1-1,TRBV15,16,NA,TGTGCCACCAGCAGACAGGTGGGGATAGTTACAGGGGAAGCTTTCTTT,CATSRQVGIVTGEAFF
TRBD2,TRBJ2-4,TRBV28,14,NA,TGTGCCAGCAGTTCCGGACTAGCGGGGAACATTCAGTACTTC,CASSSGLAGNIQYF
NA,TRBJ1-1,TRBV19,15,NA,TGTGCCAGTAGTATTTCTGGGGGCGTGAACACTGAAGCTTTCTTT,CASSISGGVNTEAFF
NA,TRBJ1-5,TRBV27,15,NA,TGTGCCAGCAGTTTAGGGGGGGCTAGAGGTCAGCCCCAGCATTTT,CASSLGGARGQPQHF
NA,TRBJ2-2,TRBV4-2,17,NA,TGTGCCAGCAGCCAAGCTGAGGGGACCGCTAACACCGGGGAGCTGTTTTTT,CASSQAEGTANTGELFF
TRBD1,TRBJ1-2,TRBV18,14,NA,TGTGCCAGCTTACGGACAGGGGGCAACTATGGCTACACCTTC,CASLRTGGNYGYTF